These T cell receptor beta chains were read from a single sample in a study of T-cell reconstitution after alpha-beta-depleted transplantation in children. TCRdb passed the PCR reads through MiXCR, listing each CDR3 protein once. Here the sample spans 220,000 or so distinct CDR3 sequences, roughly 7.7% being singletons. This sample comprised PBMCs, mostly from graft donor cells, obtained 180 days after TCRalphabeta/CD19-depleted stem cell transplant. The source is a male patient aged 5 to 17 who had a stem cell transplant for acute lymphoblastic leukemia, so the T cells may come from the graft donor. Both conserved end residues are part of each CDR3. A D gene is named only where the DNA matches it firmly. Size tells how often a clone was seen (once, few, many) or the class of an expanded clone, and some rows leave it out.

v_call,j_call,cdr3_length,clone_size,d_call,cdr3_aa,cdr3_nt
TRBV18,TRBJ2-7,16,many,TRBD1,CASSPRDRVGSYEQYF,TGTGCCAGCTCACCACGGGACAGGGTGGGCTCCTACGAGCAGTACTTC
TRBV11-1,TRBJ2-6,18,many,.,CASSLIGQSFSGANVLTF,TGTGCCAGCAGCTTAATAGGACAGTCCTTCTCTGGGGCCAACGTCCTGACTTTC
TRBV24-1,TRBJ2-1,13,many,.,CATSGSGINEQFF,TGTGCCACCAGTGGGTCAGGGATCAATGAGCAGTTCTTC
TRBV25-1,TRBJ1-2,18,many,TRBD1,CASSDKLDRGSVGYGYTF,TGTGCCAGCAGTGATAAGTTGGACAGGGGTAGTGTGGGCTATGGCTACACCTTC
TRBV20-1,TRBJ2-3,19,many,TRBD2,CSARGWGLAGQPGTDTQYF,TGCAGTGCTAGAGGTTGGGGACTAGCGGGCCAACCTGGCACAGATACGCAGTATTTT
TRBV7-8,TRBJ2-3,14,many,.,CASSSPVGTDTQYF,TGTGCCAGCAGCTCCCCGGTCGGGACAGATACGCAGTATTTT
TRBV5-1,TRBJ2-2,15,many,.,CASSLGARNTGELFF,TGCGCCAGCAGCTTGGGGGCCAGGAACACCGGGGAGCTGTTTTTT
TRBV12-3/TRBV12-4,TRBJ2-1,15,many,TRBD1,CASSSDRVNYNEQFF,TGTGCCAGCAGCTCCGACAGGGTCAACTACAATGAGCAGTTCTTC
TRBV7-9,TRBJ1-3,15,.,.,CASSWGTGFGNTIYF,TGTGCCAGCAGCTGGGGTACAGGGTTCGGAAACACCATATATTTT
TRBV7-9,TRBJ1-5,15,many,.,CASSPTGMGNQPQHF,TGTGCCAGCAGCCCTACAGGGATGGGAAATCAGCCCCAGCATTTT
TRBV29-1,TRBJ1-5,13,many,.,CSVAGTGNQPQHF,TGCAGCGTTGCGGGTACAGGGAATCAGCCCCAGCATTTT
TRBV5-4,TRBJ2-5,15,few,.,CASSSPSWYQETQYF,TGTGCCAGCAGCTCCCCATCGTGGTACCAAGAGACCCAGTACTTC
TRBV7-6,TRBJ1-3,19,many,.,CASSLVGGRVPFSGNTIYF,TGTGCCAGCAGCTTAGTCGGCGGACGCGTCCCCTTCTCTGGAAACACCATATATTTT
TRBV28,TRBJ2-1,15,many,.,CASSLEGSLYNEQFF,TGTGCCAGCAGTTTAGAGGGGTCCCTATACAATGAGCAGTTCTTC
TRBV20-1,TRBJ1-3,15,.,.,CSARDGGVSGNTIYF,TGCAGTGCTAGAGATGGGGGGGTATCTGGAAACACCATATATTTT
TRBV9,TRBJ2-3,15,many,TRBD2,CASSPLAGGADTQYF,TGTGCCAGCAGCCCACTAGCGGGAGGGGCAGATACGCAGTATTTT
TRBV25-1,TRBJ2-5,14,many,.,CASSERNSQETQYF,TGTGCCAGCAGTGAAAGAAACAGCCAAGAGACCCAGTACTTC
TRBV5-4,TRBJ1-6,15,many,TRBD1,CASSLPGQGGTPLHF,TGTGCCAGCAGCTTGCCCGGACAGGGGGGAACACCCCTCCACTTT
TRBV6-5,TRBJ2-2,16,.,.,CASSYTTGSGTGELFF,TGTGCCAGCAGTTACACCACAGGTTCGGGCACCGGGGAGCTGTTTTTT
TRBV9,TRBJ1-4,15,many,TRBD1,CASSAQTGGFEKLFF,TGTGCCAGCAGCGCCCAGACAGGGGGCTTTGAAAAACTGTTTTTT
TRBV20-1,TRBJ1-5,15,many,.,CSARSGTSPDQPQHF,TGCAGTGCTAGATCGGGAACCTCCCCGGATCAGCCCCAGCATTTT
TRBV5-1,TRBJ1-1,16,many,.,CASSLNTVEGFTEAFF,TGCGCCAGCAGCTTGAATACCGTGGAGGGTTTCACTGAAGCTTTCTTT
TRBV20-1,TRBJ2-3,14,many,TRBD1,CSARRQGARDTQYF,TGCAGTGCTAGGAGGCAGGGGGCGAGAGATACGCAGTATTTT
TRBV5-5,TRBJ2-5,17,few,TRBD2,CASSPSYAGGPQETQYF,TGTGCCAGCAGCCCCTCCTATGCGGGGGGGCCCCAAGAGACCCAGTACTTC
TRBV15,TRBJ2-2,15,many,.,CATSRDPNRPGELFF,TGTGCCACCAGCAGAGATCCAAACCGGCCCGGGGAGCTGTTTTTT
TRBV19,TRBJ2-5,14,.,TRBD1,CASSIRGPQETQYF,TGTGCCAGTAGTATTAGGGGGCCTCAAGAGACCCAGTACTTC
TRBV11-2,TRBJ2-1,15,many,TRBD2,CASSHTSGGANEQFF,TGTGCCAGCAGCCATACTAGCGGGGGGGCTAATGAGCAGTTCTTC
TRBV5-1,TRBJ2-1,12,many,.,CASSLERMEQFF,TGCGCCAGCAGCTTGGAACGGATGGAGCAGTTCTTC
TRBV6-1,TRBJ2-4,14,many,.,CASSEQGGGNIQYF,TGTGCCAGCAGTGAGCAGGGTGGCGGGAACATTCAGTACTTC
TRBV5-1,TRBJ2-1,13,many,.,CASRGGGYNEQFF,TGCGCCAGCAGGGGAGGGGGCTACAATGAGCAGTTCTTC
TRBV6-1,TRBJ2-1,16,many,TRBD1,CASSPGQGGSYNEQFF,TGTGCCAGCAGTCCCGGACAGGGAGGCTCCTACAATGAGCAGTTCTTC
TRBV7-2,TRBJ2-3,14,.,.,CATRPAPSTDTQYF,TGTGCTACCAGGCCGGCACCTAGCACAGATACGCAGTATTTT
TRBV3-1,TRBJ2-7,14,many,.,CASSQESGSYEQYF,TGTGCCAGCAGCCAAGAAAGCGGCAGCTACGAGCAGTACTTC
TRBV20-1,TRBJ2-7,14,many,TRBD2,CSACPAGGAYEQYF,TGCAGTGCCTGTCCAGCGGGGGGGGCCTACGAGCAGTACTTC
TRBV12-5,TRBJ2-7,16,many,TRBD1,CASGSLPGQGIHEQYF,TGTGCTAGTGGTTCGCTCCCGGGACAGGGGATCCACGAGCAGTACTTC
TRBV28,TRBJ2-3,12,many,.,CASSPEVDTQYF,TGTGCCAGCAGTCCCGAAGTAGATACGCAGTATTTT
TRBV4-3,TRBJ2-3,19,many,TRBD1,CASSQEAGPRGFLTDTQYF,TGCGCCAGCAGCCAAGAAGCCGGGCCCAGGGGGTTCCTCACAGATACGCAGTATTTT
TRBV7-9,TRBJ1-6,15,many,TRBD1,CASSPSGGDNSPLHF,TGTGCCAGCAGCCCATCAGGGGGAGACAATTCACCCCTCCACTTT
TRBV4-3,TRBJ1-1,14,many,.,CASSQGSQNTEAFF,TGCGCCAGCAGCCAAGGCAGTCAGAACACTGAAGCTTTCTTT
TRBV19,TRBJ1-2,12,many,TRBD1,CASRGGADGYTF,TGTGCCAGTAGAGGGGGCGCGGATGGCTACACCTTC
TRBV20-1,TRBJ2-7,14,few,TRBD2,CSAEYSGRAYEQYF,TGCAGTGCAGAATATAGCGGGAGGGCCTACGAGCAGTACTTC